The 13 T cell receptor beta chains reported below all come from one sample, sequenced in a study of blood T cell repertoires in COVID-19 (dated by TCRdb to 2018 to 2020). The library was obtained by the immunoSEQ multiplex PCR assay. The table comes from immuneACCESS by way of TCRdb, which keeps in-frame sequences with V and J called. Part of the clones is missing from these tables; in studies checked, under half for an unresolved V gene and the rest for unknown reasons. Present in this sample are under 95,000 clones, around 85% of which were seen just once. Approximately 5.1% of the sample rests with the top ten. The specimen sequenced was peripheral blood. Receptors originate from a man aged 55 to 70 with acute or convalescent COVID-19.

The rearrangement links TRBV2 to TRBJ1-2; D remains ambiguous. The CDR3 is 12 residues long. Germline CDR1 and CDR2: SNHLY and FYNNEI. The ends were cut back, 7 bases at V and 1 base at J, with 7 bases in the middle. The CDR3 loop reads CASNEDNYGYTF. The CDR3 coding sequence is TGTGCCAGCAACGAGGATAACTATGGCTACACCTTC.

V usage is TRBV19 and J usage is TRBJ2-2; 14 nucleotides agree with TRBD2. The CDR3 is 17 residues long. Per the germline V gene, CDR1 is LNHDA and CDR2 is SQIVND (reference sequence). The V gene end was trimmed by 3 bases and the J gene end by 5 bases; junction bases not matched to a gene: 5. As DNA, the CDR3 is TGTGCCAGTAGTATTCGACTAGCGGGGGGGCAGACCGGGGAGCTGTTTTTT. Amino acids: CASSIRLAGGQTGELFF.

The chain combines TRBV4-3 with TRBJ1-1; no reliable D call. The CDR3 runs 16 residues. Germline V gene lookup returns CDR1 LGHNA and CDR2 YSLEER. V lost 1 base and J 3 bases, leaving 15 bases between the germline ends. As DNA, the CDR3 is TGCGCCAGCAGCCAAGCTTCCCAAGGACTGTACACTGAAGCTTTCTTT. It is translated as CASSQASQGLYTEAFF.

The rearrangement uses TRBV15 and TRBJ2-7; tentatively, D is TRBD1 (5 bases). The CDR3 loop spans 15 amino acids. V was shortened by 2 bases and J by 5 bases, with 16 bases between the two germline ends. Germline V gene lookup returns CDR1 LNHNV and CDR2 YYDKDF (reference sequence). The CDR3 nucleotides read TGTGCCACCAGCAGAAGCCTGGGCAGGGTCAACGAGCAGTACTTC. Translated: CATSRSLGRVNEQYF.

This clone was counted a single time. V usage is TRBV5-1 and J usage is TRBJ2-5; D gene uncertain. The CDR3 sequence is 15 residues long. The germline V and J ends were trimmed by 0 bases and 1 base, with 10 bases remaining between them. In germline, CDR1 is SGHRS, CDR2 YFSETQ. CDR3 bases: TGCGCCAGCAGCTTGGCCGGTCCGCGCCAAGAGACCCAGTACTTC. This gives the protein CASSLAGPRQETQYF.

CDR3 region: CASSTWTGGFEKLFF. CDR3 nucleotides: TGTGCCAGCAGCACCTGGACAGGGGGCTTTGAAAAACTGTTTTTT. J is TRBJ1-4 and V is TRBV5-5, with TRBD1 identical over 11 bases. The germline V gene encodes CDR1 SGHKS and CDR2 YYEKEE (reference sequence). J was trimmed by 7 bases and V by 4 bases; bases with no gene match: 6. The CDR3 runs 15 residues.

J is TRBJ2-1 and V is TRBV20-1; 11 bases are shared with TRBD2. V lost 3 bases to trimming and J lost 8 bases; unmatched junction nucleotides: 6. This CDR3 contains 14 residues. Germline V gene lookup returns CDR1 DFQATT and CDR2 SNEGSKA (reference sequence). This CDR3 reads CSASASGGRYEQFF. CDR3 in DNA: TGCAGTGCTAGTGCTAGCGGGGGGCGATATGAGCAGTTCTTC.

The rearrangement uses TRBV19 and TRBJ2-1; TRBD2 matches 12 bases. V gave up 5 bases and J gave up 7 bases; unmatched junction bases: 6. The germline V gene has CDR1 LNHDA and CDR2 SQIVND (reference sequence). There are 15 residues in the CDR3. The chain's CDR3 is CASSWLAGGQNEQFF. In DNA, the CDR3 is TGTGCCAGTAGTTGGCTAGCGGGGGGGCAGAATGAGCAGTTCTTC.

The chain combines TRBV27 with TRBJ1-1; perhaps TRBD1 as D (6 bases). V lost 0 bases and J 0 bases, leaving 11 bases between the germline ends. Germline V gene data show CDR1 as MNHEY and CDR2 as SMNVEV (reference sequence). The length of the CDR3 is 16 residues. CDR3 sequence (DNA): TGTGCCAGCAGTTTATCGCTGGGGGACATGAACACTGAAGCTTTCTTT. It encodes CASSLSLGDMNTEAFF.

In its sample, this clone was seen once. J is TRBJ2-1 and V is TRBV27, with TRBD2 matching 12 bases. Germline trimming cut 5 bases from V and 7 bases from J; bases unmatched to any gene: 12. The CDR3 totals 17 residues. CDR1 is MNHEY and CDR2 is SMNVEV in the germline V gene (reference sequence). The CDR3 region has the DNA TGTGCCAGCAGTCGGGCTAGCGGGGGGGGGCCGACTAATGAGCAGTTCTTC. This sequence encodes CASSRASGGGPTNEQFF.

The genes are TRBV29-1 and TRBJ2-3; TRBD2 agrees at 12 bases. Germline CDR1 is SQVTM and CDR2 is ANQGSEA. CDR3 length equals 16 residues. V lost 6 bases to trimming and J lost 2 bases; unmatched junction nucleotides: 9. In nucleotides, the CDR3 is TGCAGCGTCTATGGACTAGCGGGGATTATCACAGATACGCAGTATTTT. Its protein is CSVYGLAGIITDTQYF.

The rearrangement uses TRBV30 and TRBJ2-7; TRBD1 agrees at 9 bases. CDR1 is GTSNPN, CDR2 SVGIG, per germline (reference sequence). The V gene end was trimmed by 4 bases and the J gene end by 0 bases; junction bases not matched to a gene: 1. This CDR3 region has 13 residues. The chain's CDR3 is CAWKGQGSYEQYF. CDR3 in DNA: TGTGCCTGGAAGGGACAGGGCTCCTACGAGCAGTACTTC.

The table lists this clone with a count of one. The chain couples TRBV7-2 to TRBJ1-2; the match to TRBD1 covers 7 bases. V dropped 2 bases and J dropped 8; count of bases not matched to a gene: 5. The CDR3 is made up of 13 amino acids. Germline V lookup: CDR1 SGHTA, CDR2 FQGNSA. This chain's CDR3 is CASSLLGQAGYTF. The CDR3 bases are TGTGCCAGCAGCTTACTTGGACAGGCCGGCTACACCTTC. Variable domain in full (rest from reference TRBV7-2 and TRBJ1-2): GAGVSQSPSNKVTEKGKDVELRCDPISGHTALYWYRQSLGQGLEFLIYFQGNSAPDKSGLPSDRFSAERTGGSVSTLTIQRTQQEDSAVYLCASSLLGQAGYTFGSGTRLTVV.